This TCR beta chain is drawn from a study of blood T cell repertoires in COVID-19 (dated by TCRdb to the early 2020s). Looking at the study overall: The collaborator samples originated in the United States, Italy and Spain and spanned the acute and convalescent phases of COVID-19. The prospective study material was composed of cDNA or gDNA derived from T cells, B-cell-depleted T cells, or PBMCs. Deeply sampled blood TCRbeta repertoires from subjects exposed to, actively infected with, or recovered from COVID-19 were included in the dataset. The repertoires were made available in a free public database intended to serve as a resource for research on the immune response to SARS-CoV-2. Samples were obtained from the ongoing ImmuneRACE study (first 160 participants) and from about 1,300 subjects provided by 6 global collaborators. Sample metadata almost always included a de-identified subject ID, COVID-19 status, age in years and sex. Where HLA class I and class II types were available, the types were taken from metadata supplied by the sample provider, not from assay-based typing. Results and caveats for the whole study, not just this receptor: How much clinical and demographic metadata was included differed by source and by participant, and the metadata was provided uncurated.

Participants in the prospective study were aged roughly 18 to 100 years, lived in over 20 United States geographic areas, and enrolled through a virtual design. In the prospective study, cohorts were assigned on the basis of participant-reported clinical history obtained from a screening survey and a study questionnaire. In the prospective study, whole blood, serum and a nasopharyngeal or oropharyngeal swab were collected from each participant by mobile phlebotomists. Prospective study participants could optionally give additional blood draws and questionnaires over an approximately 2-month period. Prospective study blood samples were shipped either frozen or at room temperature before DNA extraction. For CDR1 and CDR2, the germline V gene lists ENHRY and SYGVKD. The CDR3, cysteine through phenylalanine, is 15 amino acids long. Kept here is only the CDR3 DNA, which spans 45 bases and is read in frame from base 1. Trimming takes 3 bases off V and 5 bases off J; junction bases not matched to a gene: 6.

TCRbeta CDR3 regions were amplified from genomic DNA using the immunoSEQ Assay, a bias-controlled multiplex PCR. Per the authors' processing: Within the assay, amplification of reference gene primers was used to estimate how many nucleated cells each sample contained. To quantify the absolute abundance of each unique TCRbeta CDR3 rearrangement, sequence reads were collapsed and filtered. For each sample, productive Simpson clonality was calculated as the square root of Simpson's diversity index across productive rearrangements. Drawn from immuneACCESS, this table holds only the in-frame rearrangements with V and J called that TCRdb kept. Clones are partly lost; checked studies trace under half to an unresolved V gene and leave the rest unexplained. Clone size and V and J calls were adopted from that table, with D and trimming inferred from the DNA. A total of under 250,000 clones appear in this sample, 85% to 90% of them only once. The ten largest clones represent approximately 4.3% of the sample.

As for this clone: Its antigen is not yet known. Within one base of it there is no much larger clone, and no base qualities were kept.

The chain is encoded by TRBV10-3 joined to TRBJ1-5; TRBD1 fits 8 bases in the junction. This TCR derives from a woman in her twenties or thirties with acute COVID-19. Sequencing was done on a sample of PBMCs or T cells enriched from blood (not recorded which). CDR3 reads: CAISDWDRSYQPQHF. The sequenced DNA is TGTGCCATCAGTGATTGGGACAGGTCTTATCAGCCCCAGCATTTT.